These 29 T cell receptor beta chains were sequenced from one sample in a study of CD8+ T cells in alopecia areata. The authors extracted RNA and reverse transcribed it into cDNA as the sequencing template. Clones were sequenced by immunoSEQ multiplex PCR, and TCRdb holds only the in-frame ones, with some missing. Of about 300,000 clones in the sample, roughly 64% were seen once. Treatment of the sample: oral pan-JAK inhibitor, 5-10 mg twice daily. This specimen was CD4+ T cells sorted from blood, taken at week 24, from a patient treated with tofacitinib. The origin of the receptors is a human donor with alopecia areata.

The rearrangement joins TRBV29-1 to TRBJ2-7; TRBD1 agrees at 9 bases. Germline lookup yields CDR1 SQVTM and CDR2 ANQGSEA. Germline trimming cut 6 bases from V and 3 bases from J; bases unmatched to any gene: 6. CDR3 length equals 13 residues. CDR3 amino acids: CSVPGDRVYEQYF. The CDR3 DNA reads TGCAGCGTCCCTGGGGACAGGGTCTACGAGCAGTACTTC.

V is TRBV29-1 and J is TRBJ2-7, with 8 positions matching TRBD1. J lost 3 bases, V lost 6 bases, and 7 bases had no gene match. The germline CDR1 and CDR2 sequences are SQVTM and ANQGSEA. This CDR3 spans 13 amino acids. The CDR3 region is CSVKGGQDYEQYF. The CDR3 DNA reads TGCAGCGTCAAGGGGGGACAGGACTACGAGCAGTACTTC.

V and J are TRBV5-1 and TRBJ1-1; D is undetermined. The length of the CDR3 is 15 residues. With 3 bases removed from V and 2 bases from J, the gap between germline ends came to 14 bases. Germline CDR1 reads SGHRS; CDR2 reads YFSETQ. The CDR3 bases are TGCGCCAGCAGCTCGAATCCCGACACCAACACTGAAGCTTTCTTT. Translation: CASSSNPDTNTEAFF. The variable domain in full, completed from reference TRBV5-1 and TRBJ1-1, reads KAGVTQTPRYLIKTRGQQVTLSCSPISGHRSVSWYQQTPGQGLQFLFEYFSETQRNKGNFPGRFSGRQFSNSRSEMNVSTLELGDSALYLCASSSNPDTNTEAFFGQGTRLTVV.

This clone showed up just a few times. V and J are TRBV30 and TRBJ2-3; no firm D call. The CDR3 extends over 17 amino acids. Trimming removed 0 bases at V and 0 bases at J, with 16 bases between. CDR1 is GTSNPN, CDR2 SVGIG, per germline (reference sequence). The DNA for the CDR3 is TGTGCCTGGAGTGTATTCGGCAGAACCGCTAGCACAGATACGCAGTATTTT. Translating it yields CAWSVFGRTASTDTQYF.

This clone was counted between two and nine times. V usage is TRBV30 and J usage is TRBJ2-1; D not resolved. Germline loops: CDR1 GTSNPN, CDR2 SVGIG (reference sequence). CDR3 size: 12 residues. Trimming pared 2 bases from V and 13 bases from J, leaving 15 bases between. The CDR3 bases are TGTGCCTGGAGTCCCTCGGGCCAGGTTCAGTTCTTC. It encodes CAWSPSGQVQFF.

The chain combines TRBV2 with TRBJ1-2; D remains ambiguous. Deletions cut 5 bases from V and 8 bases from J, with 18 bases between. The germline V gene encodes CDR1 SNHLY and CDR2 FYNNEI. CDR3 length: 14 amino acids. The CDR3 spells CASSSEISRWGYTF. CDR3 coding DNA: TGTGCCAGCAGTAGTGAAATTTCGCGTTGGGGCTACACCTTC.

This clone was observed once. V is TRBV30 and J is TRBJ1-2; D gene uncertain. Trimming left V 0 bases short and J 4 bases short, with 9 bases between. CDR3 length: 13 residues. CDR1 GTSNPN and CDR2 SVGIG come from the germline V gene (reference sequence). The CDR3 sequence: CAWSVHGSYGYTF. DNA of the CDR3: TGTGCCTGGAGTGTACACGGCAGCTATGGCTACACCTTC.

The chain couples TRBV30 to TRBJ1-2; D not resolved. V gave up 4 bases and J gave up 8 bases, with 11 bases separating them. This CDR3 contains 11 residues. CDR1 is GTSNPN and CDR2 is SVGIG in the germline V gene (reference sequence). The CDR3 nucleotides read TGTGCCTGGATCGAGAACTGGGGCTACACCTTC. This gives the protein CAWIENWGYTF.

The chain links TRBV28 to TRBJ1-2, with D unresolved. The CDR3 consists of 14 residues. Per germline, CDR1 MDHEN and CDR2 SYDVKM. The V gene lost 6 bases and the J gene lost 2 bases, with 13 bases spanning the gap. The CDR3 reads CASRIDSPNYGYTF. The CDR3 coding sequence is TGTGCCAGCAGAATTGACTCCCCCAACTATGGCTACACCTTC.

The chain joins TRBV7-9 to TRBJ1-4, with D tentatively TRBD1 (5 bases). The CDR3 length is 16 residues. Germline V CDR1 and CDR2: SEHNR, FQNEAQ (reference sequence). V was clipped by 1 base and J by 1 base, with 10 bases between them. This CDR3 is CASSLGGQGTNEKLFF. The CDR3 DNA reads TGTGCCAGCAGCTTAGGAGGGCAGGGAACTAATGAAAAACTGTTTTTT.

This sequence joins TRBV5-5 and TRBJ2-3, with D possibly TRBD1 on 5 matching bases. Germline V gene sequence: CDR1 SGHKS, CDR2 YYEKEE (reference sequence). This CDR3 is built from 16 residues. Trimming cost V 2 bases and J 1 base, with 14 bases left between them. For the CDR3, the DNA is TGTGCCAGCAGCTTCTTCGTTAGCAGGGGCACAGATACGCAGTATTTT. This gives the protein CASSFFVSRGTDTQYF.

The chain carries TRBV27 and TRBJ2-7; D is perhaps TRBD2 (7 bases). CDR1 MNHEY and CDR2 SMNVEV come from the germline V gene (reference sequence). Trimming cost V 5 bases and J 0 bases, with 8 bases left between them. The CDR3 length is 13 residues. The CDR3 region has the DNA TGTGCCAGCAGTAGGGGGGGCTCCTACGAGCAGTACTTC. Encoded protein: CASSRGGSYEQYF.

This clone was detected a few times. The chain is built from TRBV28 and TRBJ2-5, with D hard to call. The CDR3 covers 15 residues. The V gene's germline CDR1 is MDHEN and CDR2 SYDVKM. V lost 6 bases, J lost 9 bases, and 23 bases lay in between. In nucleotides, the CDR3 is TGTGCCAGCAGCCTAAGCCGGACCCCTCATCGGGCCCAGTACTTC. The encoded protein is CASSLSRTPHRAQYF. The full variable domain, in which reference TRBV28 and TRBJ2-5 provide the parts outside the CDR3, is DVKVTQSSRYLVKRTGEKVFLECVQDMDHENMFWYRQDPGLGLRLIYFSYDVKMKEKGDIPEGYSVSREKKERFSLILESASTNQTSMYLCASSLSRTPHRAQYFGPGTRLLVL.

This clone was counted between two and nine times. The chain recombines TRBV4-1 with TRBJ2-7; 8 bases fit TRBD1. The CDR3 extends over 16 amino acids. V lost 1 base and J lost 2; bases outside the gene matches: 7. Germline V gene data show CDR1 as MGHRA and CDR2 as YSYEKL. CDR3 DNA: TGCGCCAGCAGCCAAGGTATAACAGGGGGAGCCTACGAGCAGTACTTC. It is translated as CASSQGITGGAYEQYF.

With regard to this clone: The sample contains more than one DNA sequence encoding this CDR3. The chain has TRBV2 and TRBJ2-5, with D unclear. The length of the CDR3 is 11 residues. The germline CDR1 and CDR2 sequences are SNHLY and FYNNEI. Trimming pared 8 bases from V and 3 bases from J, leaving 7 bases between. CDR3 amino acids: CASRPEETQYF. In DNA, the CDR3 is TGTGCCAGCCGTCCTGAAGAGACCCAGTACTTC.

Here the CDR3 reads CASSNRIHRGREGYTF. CDR3 coding DNA: TGCGCCAGCAGCAACCGAATCCACAGGGGGCGCGAGGGCTACACCTTC. This chain uses TRBV4-1 with TRBJ1-2; 9 nucleotides align to TRBD1. Germline CDR1 MGHRA, CDR2 YSYEKL. The CDR3 has 16 residues. Losses at the gene ends were 5 bases for V and 8 bases for J; bases not matched to a gene: 15.

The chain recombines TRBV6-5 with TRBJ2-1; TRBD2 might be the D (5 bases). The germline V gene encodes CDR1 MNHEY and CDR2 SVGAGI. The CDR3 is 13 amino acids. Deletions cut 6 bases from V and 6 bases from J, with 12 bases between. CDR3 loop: CASSRSTINEQFF. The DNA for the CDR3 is TGTGCCAGCAGCCGTTCGACTATCAATGAGCAGTTCTTC.

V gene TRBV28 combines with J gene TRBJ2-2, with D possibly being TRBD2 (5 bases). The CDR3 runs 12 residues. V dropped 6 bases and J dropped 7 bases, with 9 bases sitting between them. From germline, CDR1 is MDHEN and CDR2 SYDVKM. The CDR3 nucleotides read TGTGCCAGCAGCTGGGGAGTCGGGGAGCTGTTTTTT. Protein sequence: CASSWGVGELFF.

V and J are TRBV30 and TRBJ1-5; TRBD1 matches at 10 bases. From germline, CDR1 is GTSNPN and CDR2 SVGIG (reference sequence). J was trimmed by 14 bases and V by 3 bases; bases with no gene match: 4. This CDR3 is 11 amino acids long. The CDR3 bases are TGTGCCTGGAGGGGGACAGGGGTAGAGCATTTT. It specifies CAWRGTGVEHF.

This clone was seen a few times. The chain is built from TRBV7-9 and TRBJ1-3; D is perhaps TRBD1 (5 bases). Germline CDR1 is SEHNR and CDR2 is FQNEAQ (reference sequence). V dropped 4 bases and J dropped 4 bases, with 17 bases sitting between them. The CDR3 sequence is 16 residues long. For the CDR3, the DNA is TGTGCCAGCAGCTCCATTGGGCGGGGCCCCGGAAACACCATATATTTT. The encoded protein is CASSSIGRGPGNTIYF.

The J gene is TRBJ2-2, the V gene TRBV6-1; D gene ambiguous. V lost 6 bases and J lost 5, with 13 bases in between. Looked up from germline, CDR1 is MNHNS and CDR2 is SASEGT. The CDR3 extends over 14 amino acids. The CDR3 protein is CASSSMRSTGELFF. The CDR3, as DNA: TGTGCCAGCAGCTCTATGAGGTCTACCGGGGAGCTGTTTTTT.

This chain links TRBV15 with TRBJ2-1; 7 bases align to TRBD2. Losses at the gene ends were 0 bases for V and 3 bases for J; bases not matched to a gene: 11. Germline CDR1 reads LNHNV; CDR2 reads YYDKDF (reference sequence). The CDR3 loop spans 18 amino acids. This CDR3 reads CATSRDPRLADNYNEQFF. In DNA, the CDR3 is TGTGCCACCAGCAGAGACCCTCGGCTAGCGGATAACTACAATGAGCAGTTCTTC.

The CDR3 is CASSPQGYSNQPQHF. The CDR3 bases are TGTGCCAGCAGTCCACAGGGATATAGCAATCAGCCCCAGCATTTT. This chain links TRBV6-6 with TRBJ1-5; TRBD1 might be the D (6 bases). Trimming left V 5 bases short and J 0 bases short, with 11 bases between. This CDR3 is built from 15 residues. Germline CDR1 is MNHNY and CDR2 is SVGAGI (reference sequence).

The CDR3 DNA is TGCAGTGCCCTGACTAGCTCCGAGCAGTACTTC. It is translated as CSALTSSEQYF. The rearrangement joins TRBV20-1 to TRBJ2-7, with 7 bases identical to TRBD2. CDR3 length: 11 residues. The germline gives CDR1 DFQATT, CDR2 SNEGSKA (reference sequence). V shed 6 bases, J shed 6 bases, and the junction held 5 bases outside the gene matches.

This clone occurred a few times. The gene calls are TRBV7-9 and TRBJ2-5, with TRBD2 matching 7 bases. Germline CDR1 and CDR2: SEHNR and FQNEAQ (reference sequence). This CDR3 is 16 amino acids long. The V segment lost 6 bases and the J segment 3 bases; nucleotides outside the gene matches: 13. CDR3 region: CASRSLPGGREETQYF. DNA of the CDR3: TGTGCCAGCAGATCCTTACCGGGGGGTCGGGAAGAGACCCAGTACTTC.

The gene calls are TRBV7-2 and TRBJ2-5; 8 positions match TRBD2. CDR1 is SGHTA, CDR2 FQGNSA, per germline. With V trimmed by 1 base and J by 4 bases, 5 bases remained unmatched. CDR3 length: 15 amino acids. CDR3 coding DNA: TGTGCCAGCAGCTTAGTTAGCGGGGCGGGAGAGACCCAGTACTTC. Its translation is CASSLVSGAGETQYF.

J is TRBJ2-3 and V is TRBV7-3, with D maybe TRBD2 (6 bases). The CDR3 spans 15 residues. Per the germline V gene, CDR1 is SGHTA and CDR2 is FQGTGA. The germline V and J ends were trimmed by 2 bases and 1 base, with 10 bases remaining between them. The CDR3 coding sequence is TGTGCCAGCAGCTTAGCGTGGGGGGGCACAGATACGCAGTATTTT. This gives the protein CASSLAWGGTDTQYF.

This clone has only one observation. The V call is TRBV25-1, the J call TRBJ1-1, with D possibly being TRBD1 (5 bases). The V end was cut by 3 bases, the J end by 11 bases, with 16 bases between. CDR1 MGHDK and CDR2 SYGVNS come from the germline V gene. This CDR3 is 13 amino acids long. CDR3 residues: CASSDSPGLEAFF. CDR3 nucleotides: TGTGCCAGCAGTGATTCTCCAGGGCTCGAGGCTTTCTTT.

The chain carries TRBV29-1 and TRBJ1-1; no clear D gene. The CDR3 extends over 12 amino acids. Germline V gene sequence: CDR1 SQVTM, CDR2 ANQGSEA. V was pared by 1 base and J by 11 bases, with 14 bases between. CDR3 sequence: CSVEGKATGAFF. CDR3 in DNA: TGCAGCGTTGAAGGGAAGGCGACTGGGGCTTTCTTT.